This T cell receptor beta chain was identified in a study of T cell repertoires in cytomegalovirus infection. Study-level information: Public TCR beta signature analysis indicated the presence of both CMV infection and matching HLA type.

With respect to this clonotype: As yet, its antigen is unknown.

Study results and caveats: Public TCR beta family frequency separated CMV-and-HLA carriers, including in an independent cohort. The ex vivo response showed dominance by HLA-C-restricted CMV-specific TCR beta clonotypes.

Trimming took off 0 bases at V and 8 bases at J, with 13 bases between the two ends. The germline CDR1 and CDR2 sequences are ENHRY and SYGVKD. This CDR3 spans 14 amino acids. TCRdb independently ran MiXCR on the reads; one entry per CDR3 protein. This sample has about 310,000 distinct CDR3 sequences; around a sixth occur once, and the top ten carry approximately 12%. The chain recombines TRBV10-3 with TRBJ1-2, with unresolved D. The receptor's source is a human donor in good health (CMV status not recorded). Some clones in this sample may be carry-over from other donors' samples. Specimen: PBMCs. In DNA form, the CDR3 reads TGTGCCATCAGTGAGTCGAACTTAGCCAACGGCTACACCTTC. This encodes CAISESNLANGYTF.